A selection of T cell receptor beta chains follows, all from one sample in a study of T cells expressing NK-cell markers. TCRdb reworked the 5' RACE reads into one entry per CDR3 protein, no DNA. The table lists roughly 420,000 distinct CDR3 sequences, with 7.3% in the top ten. Input material: blood T cells: a sorted CD56 or NKG2C T cell subset, CD4+ or CD8+ T cells, or bulk PBMC T cells (not recorded which). All receptors derive from a woman aged 18-69 years in good health. CDR3s include the opening cysteine and the closing phenylalanine or tryptophan.

>TRBV25-1|TRBJ2-7
CASSESGTHEQYF
>TRBV15|TRBJ2-1
CATSTTQGPSGEQFF
>TRBV7-7|TRBJ2-1
CASSFYEGWEQFF
>TRBV11-2|TRBJ2-5
CASSWTYGTSEETQYF
>TRBV7-8|TRBJ2-2
CASSQAGGSGELFF
>TRBV12-3/TRBV12-4|TRBJ2-1
CASSFSQEPDEQFF
>TRBV20-1|TRBJ2-2
CSARAVVPGELFF
>TRBV20-1|TRBJ1-2
CSAGDRGRDGYTF
>TRBV6-5|TRBJ2-6
CASSYDRGFGANVLTF
>TRBV4-3|TRBJ1-1
CASSQRLRAGTEAFF
>TRBV7-2|TRBJ1-1
CASSLRHINTEAFF
>TRBV20-1|TRBJ2-3
CSAPPLTSTDTQYF
>TRBV7-2|TRBJ2-3
CASSPVSPDTQYF
>TRBV19|TRBJ2-1
CASSNPTGVNEQFF
>TRBV7-2|TRBJ2-5
CASSKAAGQETQYF
>TRBV11-2|TRBJ1-5
CASSLASGQPQHF
>TRBV20-1|TRBJ2-5
CSANSGRGSETQYF